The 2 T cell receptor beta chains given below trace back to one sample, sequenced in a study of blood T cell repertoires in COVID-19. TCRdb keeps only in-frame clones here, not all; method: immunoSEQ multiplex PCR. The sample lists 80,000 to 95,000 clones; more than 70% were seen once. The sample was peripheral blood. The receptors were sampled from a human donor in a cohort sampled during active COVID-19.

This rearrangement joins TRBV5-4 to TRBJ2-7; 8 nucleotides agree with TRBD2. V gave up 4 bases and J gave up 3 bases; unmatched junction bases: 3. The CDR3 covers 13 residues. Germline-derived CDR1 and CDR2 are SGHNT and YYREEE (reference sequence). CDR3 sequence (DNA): TGTGCCAGCAGCCCGGGACTAGGCTACGAGCAGTACTTC. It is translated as CASSPGLGYEQYF.

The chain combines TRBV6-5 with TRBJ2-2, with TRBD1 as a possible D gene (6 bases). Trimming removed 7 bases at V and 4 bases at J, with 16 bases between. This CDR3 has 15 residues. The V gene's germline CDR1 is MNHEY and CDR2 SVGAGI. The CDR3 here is CASTTIQGSTGELFF. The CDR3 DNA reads TGTGCCAGCACTACAATCCAGGGGTCCACCGGGGAGCTGTTTTTT.